Listed below are T cell receptor beta chains from one sample, sequenced in a study of PD-1 blockade in classical Hodgkin lymphoma. Profiling relied on immunoSEQ multiplex PCR, and the TCRdb table lists in-frame clones only, not all of them. Among about 72,000 clones listed, more than 85% were seen once. Specimen: peripheral blood mononuclear cells (PBMCs), collected at baseline. These receptors all stem from a human donor with classical Hodgkin lymphoma. Each CDR3 is given without its conserved first and last residue. The order of the fields is J gene, V gene, CDR3 protein.

J gene: TRBJ2-3; V gene: TRBV18; CDR3 protein: ASSPLGAGAPPKY
J gene: TRBJ2-1; V gene: TRBV5-1; CDR3 protein: ASSSGDRGEQF
J gene: TRBJ2-5; V gene: TRBV28; CDR3 protein: ASSSLGTPGD
J gene: TRBJ2-7; V gene: TRBV27; CDR3 protein: ASSLVGDSGTFYEQY
J gene: TRBJ1-2; V gene: TRBV6-5; CDR3 protein: ASSYGEGVYGYT
J gene: TRBJ1-1; V gene: TRBV2; CDR3 protein: ASSDREITF
J gene: TRBJ1-1; V gene: TRBV7-9; CDR3 protein: ASSRPGQGEGTEAF
J gene: TRBJ1-5; V gene: TRBV6-6; CDR3 protein: ASSYSGTGGTQPQH
J gene: TRBJ1-1; V gene: TRBV5-6; CDR3 protein: ASSLAAGGAHTEAF
J gene: TRBJ2-2; V gene: TRBV5-1; CDR3 protein: ASSPLGGHTGELF
J gene: TRBJ2-5; V gene: TRBV7-9; CDR3 protein: ASRRGTGNQETQY
J gene: TRBJ2-7; V gene: TRBV5-1; CDR3 protein: ASSLAAGDSSYEQY
J gene: TRBJ2-3; V gene: TRBV7-2; CDR3 protein: ASSLWDSPPDTQY
J gene: TRBJ1-5; V gene: TRBV6-6; CDR3 protein: ASSNRQGYSNQPQH
J gene: TRBJ2-6; V gene: TRBV19; CDR3 protein: ASGYYSGANVLT
J gene: TRBJ2-7; V gene: TRBV30; CDR3 protein: AWDREGEQY
J gene: TRBJ1-1; V gene: TRBV5-1; CDR3 protein: ASSLEIPNTEAF
J gene: TRBJ1-2; V gene: TRBV5-1; CDR3 protein: ASSLWGQEFYGYT
J gene: TRBJ2-1; V gene: TRBV21-1; CDR3 protein: ASLRVNSNEQF
J gene: TRBJ2-3; V gene: TRBV2; CDR3 protein: ASSRDRPTFTDTQY
J gene: TRBJ2-5; V gene: TRBV5-4; CDR3 protein: ASSSGTILEGQY
J gene: TRBJ2-1; V gene: TRBV7-8; CDR3 protein: ASRHTGGYEQF
J gene: TRBJ2-7; V gene: TRBV27; CDR3 protein: ASSTGVSYEQY
J gene: TRBJ2-1; V gene: TRBV6-6; CDR3 protein: ASSLAGGYNEQF
J gene: TRBJ2-2; V gene: TRBV7-2; CDR3 protein: ASSTQGQNLGELF
J gene: TRBJ1-6; V gene: TRBV7-8; CDR3 protein: ASSEQGSDSPLH
J gene: TRBJ1-2; V gene: TRBV5-6; CDR3 protein: ASSLGQGFDYGYT
J gene: TRBJ2-1; V gene: TRBV28; CDR3 protein: ASSLLGGLYNEQF
J gene: TRBJ2-5; V gene: TRBV6-1; CDR3 protein: ASSELGGGGETQY
J gene: TRBJ1-2; V gene: TRBV6-4; CDR3 protein: ASSAGTTGRLGRGYT
J gene: TRBJ1-2; V gene: TRBV18; CDR3 protein: ASSPVSGTSPGGYT
J gene: TRBJ1-6; V gene: TRBV30; CDR3 protein: AWTGDQTRTGYSPLH
J gene: TRBJ1-4; V gene: TRBV6-1; CDR3 protein: ASSDTGYLATNEKLF
J gene: TRBJ1-4; V gene: TRBV29-1; CDR3 protein: SVQGQGHEKLF
J gene: TRBJ1-1; V gene: TRBV5-8; CDR3 protein: ASSLGVGLNTEAF
J gene: TRBJ2-3; V gene: TRBV6-5; CDR3 protein: ASSLNTDTQY
J gene: TRBJ2-7; V gene: TRBV2; CDR3 protein: ASLGDPTPFYEQY
J gene: TRBJ2-5; V gene: TRBV21-1; CDR3 protein: ASSKARRCRGLETQY
J gene: TRBJ2-5; V gene: TRBV9; CDR3 protein: ASSAAAYGREETQY
J gene: TRBJ2-7; V gene: TRBV7-6; CDR3 protein: ASSPEAGPYEQY
J gene: TRBJ2-7; V gene: TRBV6-1; CDR3 protein: ASSRGNEQY
J gene: TRBJ1-6; V gene: TRBV6-5; CDR3 protein: ASSYSGRAMDSPLH
J gene: TRBJ2-3; V gene: TRBV2; CDR3 protein: ASSGMAGWSTDTQY
J gene: TRBJ1-2; V gene: TRBV5-8; CDR3 protein: ASSLFGYT
J gene: TRBJ1-2; V gene: TRBV9; CDR3 protein: ASSASRDRTNYGYT
J gene: TRBJ2-5; V gene: TRBV9; CDR3 protein: ASSAGDYQETQY
J gene: TRBJ1-5; V gene: TRBV19; CDR3 protein: ASSIESDSSNQPQH
J gene: TRBJ1-4; V gene: TRBV5-1; CDR3 protein: ASSLVGSGKLF
J gene: TRBJ1-3; V gene: TRBV15; CDR3 protein: ATSSTGYSGNTIY
J gene: TRBJ1-2; V gene: TRBV30; CDR3 protein: ARAGRNYGYT
J gene: TRBJ1-3; V gene: TRBV5-6; CDR3 protein: ASSYWETGNTIY
J gene: TRBJ1-1; V gene: TRBV4-1; CDR3 protein: ASSRDRGRSTEAF